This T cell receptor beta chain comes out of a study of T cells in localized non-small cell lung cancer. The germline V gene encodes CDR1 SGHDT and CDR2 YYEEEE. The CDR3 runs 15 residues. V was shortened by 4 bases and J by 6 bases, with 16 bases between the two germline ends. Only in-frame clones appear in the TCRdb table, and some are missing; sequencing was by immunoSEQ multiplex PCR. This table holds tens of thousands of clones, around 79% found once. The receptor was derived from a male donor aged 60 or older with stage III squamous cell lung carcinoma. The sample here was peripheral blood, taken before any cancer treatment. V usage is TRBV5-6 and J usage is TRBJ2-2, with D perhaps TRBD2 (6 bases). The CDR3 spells CASSTLGRGAGELFF. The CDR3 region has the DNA TGTGCCAGCAGCACCCTGGGGCGCGGGGCCGGGGAGCTGTTTTTT.